One and the same sample provided the 24 T cell receptor beta chains below, sequenced in a study of read filtering for tumor transcriptome and immune sequencing. The library was built from around 0.4 ug RNA with molecular barcoded adaptors for alpha/delta and beta/gamma chains. A single record per CDR3 protein comes from TCRdb applying MiXCR to the reads. The sample includes tens of thousands of distinct CDR3 sequences, roughly 21% of them seen just once. The sample comprised a population of CD138-negative cells sorted from bone marrow. These receptors were obtained from a donor at least 40 years old with multiple myeloma.

This clonotype was detected only a few times. The chain recombines TRBV24-1 with TRBJ1-5; D is perhaps TRBD1 (5 bases). V lost 7 bases to trimming and J lost 0 bases, with 9 bases between them. CDR1 is KGHDR, CDR2 SFDVKD, per germline. The CDR3 has 14 residues. CDR3 nucleotide sequence: TGTGCCACCAGCCTCGGGGGTAGCAATCAGCCCCAGCATTTT. It codes for CATSLGGSNQPQHF.

This clonotype was counted ten times or more. The chain uses TRBV14 and TRBJ2-7; D is uncertain. From germline, CDR1 is SGHDN and CDR2 FVKESK. Trimming pared 1 base from V and 3 bases from J, leaving 13 bases between. This CDR3 is 15 amino acids long. The CDR3 here is CASSQGPYNYYEQYF. CDR3 coding DNA: TGTGCCAGCAGCCAAGGTCCGTACAATTACTACGAGCAGTACTTC.

V is TRBV6-2 or TRBV6-3 and J is TRBJ1-5; D unclear. Trimming took off 10 bases at V and 0 bases at J, with 16 bases between the two ends. The CDR3 has 15 residues. Germline V lookup: CDR1 MNHEY, CDR2 SVGEGT. Here the CDR3 reads CATTRAGNSNQPQHF. DNA for the CDR3: TGTGCCACTACTCGTGCGGGGAATAGCAATCAGCCCCAGCATTTT.

The CDR3 DNA reads as TGCAGCGTTATGGGGGGACAGCGCACAGATACGCAGTATTTT. It is translated as CSVMGGQRTDTQYF. The chain carries TRBV29-1 and TRBJ2-3, with D possibly matching TRBD1 (7 bases). The CDR3 contains 14 residues. Germline CDR1 and CDR2: SQVTM and ANQGSEA. V lost 5 bases, J lost 1 base, and 13 bases lay in between.

This chain connects TRBV12-3 or TRBV12-4 to TRBJ2-1; D not resolved. V lost 8 bases to trimming and J lost 0 bases, with 8 bases between them. The CDR3 loop spans 13 amino acids. CDR3 nucleotides: TGTGCCAGCCGGGTCGACTCCTACAATGAGCAGTTCTTC. Translated: CASRVDSYNEQFF.

Of note for this clonotype: A much larger clone differs from this one at a single base, so this may be a read error. The chain combines TRBV2 with TRBJ2-2; 10 bases align to TRBD1. The CDR3 is 14 amino acids. Germline loops: CDR1 SNHLY, CDR2 FYNNEI. The CDR3 DNA reads as TGTGCCAGCAGGGAGACAGGGGGCGGCGGGGAGCTGTCTTTT. This encodes CASRETGGGGELSF.

This clonotype has ten or more counts. The J gene is TRBJ2-7, the V gene TRBV29-1; 15 nucleotides match TRBD2. J was trimmed by 3 bases and V by 6 bases; bases with no gene match: 3. The germline V gene encodes CDR1 SQVTM and CDR2 ANQGSEA. This CDR3 contains 14 residues. The CDR3 DNA reads as TGCAGCGTAACGGGACTAGCGGGGGGCTACGAGCAGTACTTC. This gives the protein CSVTGLAGGYEQYF.

This clonotype has ten or more counts. This chain links TRBV11-2 with TRBJ2-7; 8 bases align to TRBD1. CDR1 and CDR2 (germline): SGHAT, FQNNGV. The junction had 12 bases not matched to a gene; V was cut back by 7 bases and J by 1 base. The CDR3 spans 16 residues. The CDR3 coding sequence is TGTGCCAGCACCCCTGGGGTCACAGGGGGATCCTACGAGCAGTACTTC. Translation gives CASTPGVTGGSYEQYF. The variable domain in full, completed from reference TRBV11-2 and TRBJ2-7, reads EAGVAQSPRYKIIEKRQSVAFWCNPISGHATLYWYQQILGQGPKLLIQFQNNGVVDDSQLPKDRFSAERLKGVDSTLKIQPAKLEDSAVYLCASTPGVTGGSYEQYFGPGTRLTVT.

This clonotype appeared many times. This rearrangement joins TRBV29-1 to TRBJ2-2; the match to TRBD1 covers 8 bases. Unmatched junction bases numbered 5, after V lost 6 bases and J lost 2 bases. Germline CDR1 reads SQVTM; CDR2 reads ANQGSEA. The CDR3 is 14 amino acids. Here the CDR3 reads CSVRTGLNTGELFF. CDR3 nucleotide sequence: TGCAGCGTCCGGACAGGGCTAAACACCGGGGAGCTGTTTTTT.

This clonotype was detected a few times. A much larger clone sits a single nucleotide away, making a read error possible. The rearrangement links TRBV19 to TRBJ1-1, with a possible D match to TRBD1 (5 bases). The CDR3 length is 14 residues. Germline assignment: CDR1 LNHDA and CDR2 SQIVND (reference sequence). This chain's CDR3 is CASSSTPQGTDAFF. CDR3 DNA: TGTGCCAGTAGTTCCACCCCGCAGGGAACTGACGCTTTCTTT.

The rearrangement uses TRBV20-1 and TRBJ1-1; no definite D call. The length of the CDR3 is 11 residues. Germline V gene data show CDR1 as DFQATT and CDR2 as SNEGSKA (reference sequence). In DNA, the CDR3 is TGCAGCCCATTCATGAACACTGAAGCTTTCTTT. Translated: CSPFMNTEAFF.

As concerns this clonotype: A read error is possible here, since a much larger clone lies one base away. The genes are TRBV28 and TRBJ2-6; 11 positions match TRBD1. The CDR3 runs to 17 residues. Trimming removed 11 bases from V and 0 bases from J; junction bases left unmatched: 9. CDR1 and CDR2 (germline): MDHEN, SYDVKM. The CDR3: CAGYPGQGVSGANVLTF. The CDR3 DNA reads as TGTGCCGGTTACCCGGGACAGGGGGTCTCTGGGGCCAACGTCCTGACTTTC.

This clonotype is labeled as medium-sized (0.01 to 0.1%). V gene TRBV6-1 combines with J gene TRBJ2-5; the D gene is possibly TRBD2 (6 bases). The CDR3 extends over 13 amino acids. CDR1 and CDR2 from the germline V gene are MNHNS and SASEGT. V lost 0 bases and J 5 bases, leaving 7 bases between the germline ends. CDR3 DNA sequence: TGTGCCAGCAGTGAAGCGGCGGGGGAGACCCAGTACTTC. Its translation is CASSEAAGETQYF.

This chain uses TRBV27 with TRBJ1-5, with TRBD1 as a possible D gene (6 bases). V was clipped by 6 bases and J by 2 bases, with 11 bases between them. The CDR3 is made up of 14 amino acids. The germline gives CDR1 MNHEY, CDR2 SMNVEV (reference sequence). CDR3 in DNA: TGTGCCAGCAGCCGACAGGTGGGCAATCAGCCCCAGCATTTT. Translation gives CASSRQVGNQPQHF.

The rearrangement uses TRBV6-1 and TRBJ2-2; the match to TRBD1 covers 10 bases. This CDR3 has 19 amino acids. Germline V gene lookup returns CDR1 MNHNS and CDR2 SASEGT. Germline trimming cut 5 bases from V and 5 bases from J; bases unmatched to any gene: 17. CDR3 sequence: CASSYSPTPGQGRTGELFF. CDR3 nucleotides: TGTGCCAGCAGTTACTCCCCCACTCCGGGACAGGGGAGAACCGGGGAGCTGTTTTTT.

In the case of this clonotype: At one boundary the junction diverges from the germline segment, which might be a read error. The CDR3 bases are TGCAGTTGTACTGTTCTAGCCAAAAACATTCGGTACTTC. Amino acids: CSCTVLAKNIRYF. J is TRBJ2-4 and V is TRBV20-1; possibly TRBD2 for D (5 bases). The CDR3 is 13 amino acids. Germline V gene sequence: CDR1 DFQATT, CDR2 SNEGSKA (reference sequence).

This clonotype showed up just a few times. The chain employs TRBV12-3 or TRBV12-4 and TRBJ1-1, with a tentative D call TRBD1 (5 bases). V shed 7 bases and J shed 11 bases, with 20 bases lying between them. The CDR3 is made up of 13 amino acids. The CDR3 sequence is CASTRDAGALAFF. The CDR3 DNA is TGTGCCAGCACCCGGGACGCCGGAGCGTTGGCTTTCTTT.

This clonotype was recorded only once. The junction departs from germline at one end; a sequencing error may be responsible. The J gene is TRBJ1-2, the V gene TRBV6-6; D is undetermined. Germline V gives CDR1 MNHNY, CDR2 SVGAGI (reference sequence). The CDR3 length is 15 residues. As DNA, the CDR3 is TGTGCCGGCAGTTACTCTGCAGGTCTGGGTAGGGGCTACACCTTC. Translation gives CAGSYSAGLGRGYTF.

This clonotype was seen ten or more times. The rearrangement joins TRBV2 to TRBJ2-3, with 7 bases lining up with TRBD2. CDR3 size: 15 residues. From germline, CDR1 is SNHLY and CDR2 FYNNEI. The CDR3 DNA reads as TGTGCGACGATGCGTTTAGGGACTATCACAGATACGCAGTATTTT. Its protein is CATMRLGTITDTQYF.

The V gene is TRBV28, the J gene TRBJ2-3; 11 nucleotides line up with TRBD2. In germline, CDR1 is MDHEN, CDR2 SYDVKM. V lost 5 bases to trimming and J lost 2 bases; unmatched junction nucleotides: 6. This CDR3 spans 16 amino acids. Here the CDR3 DNA reads TGTGCCAGCAGTGCTAGCGGGGGGTCCGACACAGATACGCAGTATTTT. Amino acids: CASSASGGSDTDTQYF.

This clonotype appeared a single time. The rearrangement joins TRBV20-1 to TRBJ2-7, with D perhaps TRBD1 or TRBD2 (5 bases each). Germline V gene sequence: CDR1 DFQATT, CDR2 SNEGSKA (reference sequence). The CDR3 covers 13 residues. V lost 4 bases, J lost 0 bases, and 10 bases lay in between. This CDR3 reads CSANRDVSYEQYF. CDR3 bases: TGCAGTGCTAACCGGGACGTCTCCTACGAGCAGTACTTC.

This clonotype was seen at least ten times. The chain joins TRBV15 to TRBJ2-3, with D tentatively TRBD1 (6 bases). The CDR3 runs 16 residues. Trimming took 3 bases from V and 6 from J, leaving 19 bases between them. CDR1 and CDR2 (germline): LNHNV, YYDKDF (reference sequence). The CDR3 nucleotides read TGTGCCACCAGCAGCTCCGGGACACTGGTTGCGGATACGCAGTATTTT. This gives the protein CATSSSGTLVADTQYF.

This clonotype was recorded many times. V is TRBV21-1 and J is TRBJ2-1; the table's D call, TRBD2, was not checked against the DNA. TRBV21-1 represents a pseudogene. The CDR3 runs to 18 residues. The CDR3 DNA follows: TGTGCCAGCAGCAAAGTTTGGTCTAGCGGGGACTTGTACAATGAGCAGTTCTTC. As protein: CASSKVWSSGDLYNEQFF.

The chain couples TRBV7-6 to TRBJ2-1, with 12 bases that match TRBD2. The CDR3 has 18 residues. The germline gives CDR1 SGHVS, CDR2 FNYEAQ. V lost 3 bases, J lost 3 bases, and 9 bases stayed unmatched. CDR3: CASSLGIWTSGDYNEQFF. The CDR3, as DNA: TGTGCCAGCAGCTTGGGGATTTGGACTAGCGGGGACTACAATGAGCAGTTCTTC.